The 27 T cell receptor beta chains below all came from one sample that was sequenced in a study of blood T cells in healthy people across ages. A sample-barcoded 5' primer and a J-beta primer mix were used in a second PCR of about 6 to 11 cycles. A single record per CDR3 protein comes from TCRdb applying MiXCR to the 5' RACE reads. The sample carries 890,000 or so distinct CDR3 sequences, 62% recorded once. The sample taken for sequencing was blood. The origin of the receptors is a man aged 30 to 39 in good health.

This clonotype was recorded once. The chain combines TRBV29-1 with TRBJ1-2, with no clear D. The ends were cut back, 1 base at V and 7 bases at J, with 13 bases in the middle. CDR1 is SQVTM, CDR2 ANQGSEA, per germline. This CDR3 has 13 amino acids. The CDR3 DNA follows: TGCAGCGTTGAAGCTCAGGCTGGGAGTGGCTACACCTTC. Translated, it gives CSVEAQAGSGYTF.

J is TRBJ2-1 and V is TRBV10-3; tentatively, D is TRBD1 or TRBD2 (5 bases each). The V and J ends lost 7 bases and 10 bases respectively, with 20 bases between them. Per germline, CDR1 ENHRY and CDR2 SYGVKD. The CDR3 has 14 amino acids. CDR3 region: CAIKRDPQVGEQFF. CDR3 coding DNA: TGTGCCATCAAAAGGGACCCCCAGGTAGGGGAGCAGTTCTTC.

This clonotype was seen a few times. This sequence joins TRBV12-3 or TRBV12-4 and TRBJ2-7, with D hard to call. This CDR3 has 13 residues. V lost 6 bases, J lost 1 base, and 10 bases lay in between. This CDR3 reads CASRLGNSYEQYF. As DNA, the CDR3 is TGTGCCAGCAGGCTGGGCAATTCCTACGAGCAGTACTTC.

The chain couples TRBV11-2 to TRBJ2-5; no reliable D call. The end of the DNA fits TRBJ2-7 better, so the J call may be wrong. Looked up from germline, CDR1 is SGHAT and CDR2 is FQNNGV. The CDR3 runs 15 residues. The CDR3 reads CASSLQALIRDEQYF. The CDR3 coding sequence is TGTGCCAGCAGCTTGCAGGCCCTCATTAGGGACGAGCAGTACTTC.

The chain couples TRBV9 to TRBJ2-4, with 14 nucleotides matching TRBD2. This CDR3 is built from 18 residues. The V segment lost 4 bases and the J segment 0 bases; nucleotides outside the gene matches: 6. Germline V CDR1 and CDR2: SGDLS, YYNGEE. CDR3 residues: CASSSGLAGELAKNIQYF. As DNA, the CDR3 is TGTGCCAGCAGCTCGGGACTAGCGGGGGAACTAGCCAAAAACATTCAGTACTTC.

This clonotype was picked up a small number of times. This chain joins TRBV4-3 and TRBJ1-2, with D possibly being TRBD1 (6 bases). With 7 bases removed from V and 8 bases from J, the gap between germline ends came to 14 bases. Germline V lookup: CDR1 LGHNA, CDR2 YSLEER. The CDR3 loop spans 12 amino acids. The CDR3 reads CASTSGEGGYTF. CDR3 sequence (DNA): TGCGCCAGCACCTCAGGGGAAGGCGGCTACACCTTC.

There are a few counts of this clonotype. The chain has TRBV27 and TRBJ2-7; 7 bases fit TRBD1. This CDR3 has 15 amino acids. Germline V gene sequence: CDR1 MNHEY, CDR2 SMNVEV (reference sequence). Trimming took 5 bases from V and 1 from J; bases not matched to a gene: 8. DNA for the CDR3: TGTGCCAGCAGTACCCAGACAGGGCGGTCCTACGAGCAGTACTTC. Amino acids: CASSTQTGRSYEQYF.

This clonotype has ten or more counts. V and J are TRBV24-1 and TRBJ2-6; TRBD1 might be the D (6 bases). The germline V and J ends were trimmed by 3 bases and 0 bases, with 14 bases remaining between them. Germline assignment: CDR1 KGHDR and CDR2 SFDVKD. CDR3 size: 18 residues. This CDR3 reads CATSDPDRPYSGANVLTF. CDR3 bases: TGTGCCACCAGTGATCCTGACAGGCCCTACTCTGGGGCCAACGTCCTGACTTTC.

This clonotype was recorded only once. Its ends do not fully match the called genes, so a read error is possible. This chain connects TRBV10-3 to TRBJ1-4, with 7 positions matching TRBD1. Germline loops: CDR1 ENHRY, CDR2 SYGVKD. The CDR3 runs 14 residues. The CDR3 DNA is TGTGCCACAAGGGACAGTCAGAGTAATGAAGAACTGTTTTTT. Amino acid sequence: CATRDSQSNEELFF.

The gene calls are TRBV20-1 and TRBJ2-7, with D perhaps TRBD1 or TRBD2 (5 bases each). Trimming cost V 4 bases and J 0 bases, with 13 bases left between them. This CDR3 is built from 14 residues. Per germline, CDR1 DFQATT and CDR2 SNEGSKA (reference sequence). CDR3 in DNA: TGCAGTGCTAAGTTGGCAGGGAGCTCCTACGAGCAGTACTTC. As protein: CSAKLAGSSYEQYF.

The chain joins TRBV9 to TRBJ2-1; 10 bases match TRBD1. This CDR3 has 16 amino acids. J was trimmed by 6 bases and V by 3 bases; bases with no gene match: 9. CDR1 is SGDLS and CDR2 is YYNGEE in the germline V gene. CDR3 coding DNA: TGTGCCAGCAGCGACCGGGACAGGGGAAGGGGCAATGAGCAGTTCTTC. Its translation: CASSDRDRGRGNEQFF. The variable domain in full, completed from reference TRBV9 and TRBJ2-1, reads DSGVTQTPKHLITATGQRVTLRCSPRSGDLSVYWYQQSLDQGLQFLIQYYNGEERAKGNILERFSAQQFPDLHSELNLSSLELGDSALYFCASSDRDRGRGNEQFFGPGTRLTVL.

The chain carries TRBV7-3 and TRBJ2-1; D unresolved. The CDR3 has 15 residues. Germline V gene data show CDR1 as SGHTA and CDR2 as FQGTGA. V gave up 4 bases and J gave up 8 bases, with 18 bases separating them. The CDR3 spells CASSWRGSPGDEQFF. In DNA, the CDR3 is TGTGCCAGCAGCTGGCGAGGCAGTCCGGGTGATGAGCAGTTCTTC.

The chain uses TRBV5-1 and TRBJ2-3; the D gene is possibly TRBD2 (6 bases). V dropped 4 bases and J dropped 0 bases, with 9 bases sitting between them. This CDR3 is built from 14 residues. Germline-derived CDR1 and CDR2 are SGHRS and YFSETQ. This CDR3 is CASSRDWSTDTQYF. The CDR3 DNA sequence: TGCGCCAGCAGCCGGGACTGGAGCACAGATACGCAGTATTTT.

V gene TRBV9 combines with J gene TRBJ2-3, with a possible D match to TRBD2 (6 bases). Germline V gene sequence: CDR1 SGDLS, CDR2 YYNGEE. The CDR3 is made up of 16 amino acids. Trimming cost V 3 bases and J 2 bases, with 16 bases left between them. The chain's CDR3 is CASSALGGPPTDTQYF. CDR3 DNA sequence: TGTGCCAGCAGCGCTCTCGGGGGTCCCCCCACAGATACGCAGTATTTT.

V is TRBV29-1 and J is TRBJ2-1; D is perhaps TRBD1 (5 bases). The CDR3 extends over 12 amino acids. V lost 5 bases to trimming and J lost 10 bases, with 15 bases between them. Per germline, CDR1 SQVTM and CDR2 ANQGSEA. In nucleotides, the CDR3 is TGCAGCGTTACGACAGATTCCTACGAGCAGTTCTTC. Translated, it gives CSVTTDSYEQFF.

CDR3 DNA: TGTGCCAGCAGCGCCACCGGGACAGGGTACACTGAAGCTTTCTTT. Translating gives CASSATGTGYTEAFF. The chain has TRBV7-2 and TRBJ1-1; TRBD1 matches at 9 bases. This CDR3 has 15 residues. The germline V gene has CDR1 SGHTA and CDR2 FQGNSA. The V and J ends lost 5 bases and 3 bases, in that order; junction bases with no gene match: 7.

This clonotype came up many times. The gene calls are TRBV30 and TRBJ2-7; perhaps TRBD1 as D (7 bases). The germline V gene has CDR1 GTSNPN and CDR2 SVGIG (reference sequence). V was cut by 5 bases and J by 6 bases, with 17 bases left in between. The CDR3 has 13 amino acids. CDR3 DNA sequence: TGTGCCTGGGATCGCGCAGGGGGGCGCGAGCAGTACTTC. Its translation: CAWDRAGGREQYF.

This chain connects TRBV20-1 to TRBJ2-1, with D maybe TRBD1 (6 bases). V dropped 2 bases and J dropped 12 bases, with 20 bases sitting between them. The CDR3 covers 14 residues. Germline V CDR1 and CDR2: DFQATT, SNEGSKA (reference sequence). CDR3 nucleotides: TGCAGTGCTAGATCCGACGCAGGGGCTGGATGGCAGTTCTTC. Residues: CSARSDAGAGWQFF.

V and J are TRBV20-1 and TRBJ2-1; D is perhaps TRBD2 (6 bases). This CDR3 contains 12 residues. Germline lookup yields CDR1 DFQATT and CDR2 SNEGSKA (reference sequence). The ends were cut back, 6 bases at V and 9 bases at J, with 15 bases in the middle. The CDR3 is CSARRARGEQFF. As DNA, the CDR3 is TGCAGTGCCCGGAGGGCCCGGGGTGAGCAGTTCTTC.

This clonotype has only a few counts. The chain uses TRBV28 and TRBJ2-5; 9 bases map to TRBD2. V lost 2 bases, J lost 1 base, and 2 bases stayed unmatched. Germline lookup yields CDR1 MDHEN and CDR2 SYDVKM. This CDR3 comprises 15 residues. The CDR3 DNA reads as TGTGCCAGCAGTTTAGCGGGGGGGCCCCAAGAGACCCAGTACTTC. This translates into CASSLAGGPQETQYF.

J is TRBJ1-5 and V is TRBV7-2, with TRBD1 matching over 8 bases. Germline CDR1 SGHTA, CDR2 FQGNSA. This CDR3 contains 13 residues. The J segment lost 9 bases and the V segment lost 4 bases, leaving 5 bases of the junction unmatched. The CDR3 DNA sequence: TGTGCCAGCAGCTCGGACAGGGATATGCCCCAGCATTTT. Translating gives CASSSDRDMPQHF. The full variable domain, in which reference TRBV7-2 and TRBJ1-5 provide the parts outside the CDR3, is GAGVSQSPSNKVTEKGKDVELRCDPISGHTALYWYRQSLGQGLEFLIYFQGNSAPDKSGLPSDRFSAERTGGSVSTLTIQRTQQEDSAVYLCASSSDRDMPQHFGDGTRLSIL.

A single count supports this clonotype. This sequence joins TRBV28 and TRBJ1-6; tentatively, D is TRBD1 (5 bases). CDR1 is MDHEN and CDR2 is SYDVKM in the germline V gene. The CDR3 has 15 residues. Trimming took off 2 bases at V and 6 bases at J, with 11 bases between the two ends. CDR3 residues: CASSLLDSFNSPLHF. The CDR3 DNA is TGTGCCAGCAGTTTACTTGACAGTTTTAATTCACCCCTCCACTTT. The full variable domain, its missing parts supplied by reference TRBV28 and TRBJ1-6, is DVKVTQSSRYLVKRTGEKVFLECVQDMDHENMFWYRQDPGLGLRLIYFSYDVKMKEKGDIPEGYSVSREKKERFSLILESASTNQTSMYLCASSLLDSFNSPLHFGNGTRLTVT.

The gene calls are TRBV10-3 and TRBJ2-7, with D perhaps TRBD1 (6 bases). V shed 3 bases and J shed 4 bases, with 10 bases lying between them. The CDR3 consists of 13 residues. Germline values: CDR1 ENHRY, CDR2 SYGVKD. CDR3 residues: CAISDTRGYEQYF. CDR3 sequence (DNA): TGTGCCATCAGTGACACCAGGGGTTACGAGCAGTACTTC.

CDR3 nucleotide sequence: TGTGCCAGCAGTGATTGGCAAATACTTGGCTACACCTTC. Protein: CASSDWQILGYTF. The chain has TRBV25-1 and TRBJ1-2, with unresolved D. Germline loops: CDR1 MGHDK, CDR2 SYGVNS. The CDR3 has 13 amino acids. V lost 3 bases and J 7 bases, leaving 12 bases between the germline ends.

This sequence joins TRBV5-1 and TRBJ2-5; D gene uncertain. The CDR3 extends over 15 amino acids. Deletions cut 4 bases from V and 3 bases from J, with 16 bases between. CDR1 and CDR2 (germline): SGHRS, YFSETQ. The CDR3 bases are TGCGCCAGCAGCCCCCGAAGGGCGGTGGAAGAGACCCAGTACTTC. Translated: CASSPRRAVEETQYF.

This chain links TRBV25-1 with TRBJ2-1; D is perhaps TRBD2 (7 bases). The CDR3 sequence is 15 residues long. V dropped 1 base and J dropped 4 bases, with 11 bases sitting between them. Germline loops: CDR1 MGHDK, CDR2 SYGVNS. CDR3 in amino acids: CASSELGGQYNEQFF. The CDR3 bases are TGTGCCAGCAGTGAATTGGGGGGGCAGTACAATGAGCAGTTCTTC.

This chain connects TRBV4-3 to TRBJ2-5, with TRBD1 identical over 9 bases. This CDR3 comprises 17 residues. V lost 4 bases and J lost 4; bases outside the gene matches: 13. From germline, CDR1 is LGHNA and CDR2 YSLEER. CDR3 bases: TGCGCCAGCAGCCCCACTAGCCGGGACAGGGTTCCAGAGACCCAGTACTTC. As protein: CASSPTSRDRVPETQYF.